This entry lists 20 T cell receptor beta chains sequenced from one sample in a study of PD-L1 blockade in urothelial cancer (dated 2017 in TCRdb). Libraries were built with the immunoSEQ multiplex PCR assay. This immuneACCESS table, as held by TCRdb, lists in-frame sequences with V and J called but not all clones. Of the missing ones, under half trace to an unresolved V gene in checked studies; the others have no known cause. Counted in this sample were some 120,000 clones; roughly 90% of them appeared once. The leading ten clones occupy approximately 1.7% of the sample. Taken with the paper, the label for time point translates to: peripheral blood 6 weeks after treatment start. The specimen was PBMCs, collected around atezolizumab (anti-PD-L1) treatment. The receptors come from a man between 60 and 75 years old with urothelial cancer.

The chain links TRBV7-3 to TRBJ1-6; TRBD1 aligns across 7 bases. Per germline, CDR1 SGHTA and CDR2 FQGTGA. The V and J ends lost 1 base and 7 bases, in that order; junction bases with no gene match: 1. CDR3 length: 14 amino acids. As DNA, the CDR3 is TGTGCCAGCAGCTTAAGGGACAGAAATTCACCCCTCCACTTT. Its protein product is CASSLRDRNSPLHF. Full variable domain (outside the CDR3, taken from reference TRBV7-3 and TRBJ1-6): GAGVSQTPSNKVTEKGKYVELRCDPISGHTALYWYRQSLGQGPEFLIYFQGTGAADDSGLPNDRFFAVRPEGSVSTLKIQRTERGDSAVYLCASSLRDRNSPLHFGNGTRLTVT.

Here the CDR3 reads CASIQGERPGELFF. The CDR3 DNA sequence: TGTGCCAGCATACAGGGGGAACGTCCCGGGGAGCTGTTTTTT. The chain employs TRBV7-9 and TRBJ2-2; 8 bases map to TRBD1. This CDR3 is 14 amino acids long. Trimming removed 7 bases from V and 6 bases from J; junction bases left unmatched: 7. Germline CDR1 SEHNR, CDR2 FQNEAQ (reference sequence).

The J gene is TRBJ2-5, the V gene TRBV7-7, with D possibly being TRBD2 (6 bases). Trimming left V 4 bases short and J 9 bases short, with 18 bases between. This CDR3 spans 14 amino acids. From germline, CDR1 is SSHAT and CDR2 FNYEAQ (reference sequence). This CDR3 is CASSSGRENLAQYF. DNA of the CDR3: TGTGCCAGCAGCTCGGGACGGGAGAATTTGGCCCAGTACTTC.

V is TRBV11-2 and J is TRBJ1-2; a weak D match, TRBD1 (6 bases). Germline V gene sequence: CDR1 SGHAT, CDR2 FQNNGV. The CDR3 loop spans 16 amino acids. The V gene lost 3 bases and the J gene lost 8 bases, with 22 bases spanning the gap. The DNA for the CDR3 is TGTGCCAGCAGCTTGGTAGGGCAGGGGAGAATAAAGGGCTACACCTTC. Amino acid sequence: CASSLVGQGRIKGYTF.

This chain links TRBV6-5 with TRBJ2-7; D might be TRBD2 (5 bases). The CDR3 loop spans 13 amino acids. Germline CDR1 is MNHEY and CDR2 is SVGAGI. V shed 8 bases and J shed 6 bases, with 17 bases lying between them. CDR3 sequence (DNA): TGTGCCAGCTCCTCAGGAGGCCCCTCCGAGCAGTACTTC. It codes for CASSSGGPSEQYF.

This clone occurred once. The chain is built from TRBV4-2 and TRBJ1-2, with no clear D. The CDR3 is 17 residues long. Germline V gene data show CDR1 as LGHNA and CDR2 as YNFKEQ. Trimming cost V 0 bases and J 4 bases, with 18 bases left between them. The CDR3 coding sequence is TGTGCCAGCAGCCAAGAAACGGGAGTCCTCACCCGCTATGGCTACACCTTC. It codes for CASSQETGVLTRYGYTF.

The rearrangement links TRBV10-3 to TRBJ2-3; 7 bases agree with TRBD2. The CDR3 contains 15 residues. V was pared by 7 bases and J by 2 bases, with 9 bases of the junction left unmatched. The V gene's germline CDR1 is ENHRY and CDR2 SYGVKD. In nucleotides, the CDR3 is TGTGCCATCATGTCCCAAGCGGGAAACACAGATACGCAGTATTTT. Residues: CAIMSQAGNTDTQYF.

The rearrangement uses TRBV5-4 and TRBJ1-1; 8 bases agree with TRBD1. The CDR3 extends over 12 amino acids. Looked up from germline, CDR1 is SGHNT and CDR2 is YYREEE (reference sequence). V lost 3 bases to trimming and J lost 8 bases; unmatched junction nucleotides: 3. The CDR3 protein is CASSWGQVEAFF. The CDR3 nucleotides read TGTGCCAGCAGCTGGGGACAGGTAGAAGCTTTCTTT.

The V and J genes are TRBV2 and TRBJ1-2; D possibly corresponds to TRBD1 (6 bases). Germline CDR1 reads SNHLY; CDR2 reads FYNNEI. CDR3 length: 15 residues. Trimming removed 0 bases at V and 6 bases at J, with 14 bases between. DNA for the CDR3: TGTGCCAGCAGTGAAGCGGCAGGGGCTCGGGATGGCTACACCTTC. Its translation is CASSEAAGARDGYTF. Looking up the rest from reference TRBV2 and TRBJ1-2 gives the full variable domain: EPEVTQTPSHQVTQMGQEVILRCVPISNHLYFYWYRQILGQKVEFLVSFYNNEISEKSEIFDDQFSVERPDGSNFTLKIRSTKLEDSAMYFCASSEAAGARDGYTFGSGTRLTVV.

The chain uses TRBV4-1 and TRBJ2-7; perhaps TRBD1 as D (6 bases). The germline V gene encodes CDR1 MGHRA and CDR2 YSYEKL. Trimming removed 3 bases at V and 3 bases at J, with 15 bases between. The CDR3 extends over 15 amino acids. As DNA, the CDR3 is TGCGCCAGCAGCCAGGGCCAAGACAGGATCTACGAGCAGTACTTC. As protein: CASSQGQDRIYEQYF.

This clone was detected once. The gene calls are TRBV6-6 and TRBJ2-1, with TRBD2 as a possible D gene (5 bases). Germline-derived CDR1 and CDR2 are MNHNY and SVGAGI (reference sequence). The V end lost 2 bases, the J end lost 1 base, and 6 bases lay between the germline ends. This CDR3 has 14 amino acids. CDR3 residues: CASSYEGSYNEQFF. In DNA form, the CDR3 reads TGTGCCAGCAGTTACGAGGGTTCCTACAATGAGCAGTTCTTC.

The chain carries TRBV7-3 and TRBJ2-7; 9 bases match TRBD2. Trimming cost V 5 bases and J 2 bases; bases outside gene matches: 7. The CDR3 is made up of 15 amino acids. CDR1 and CDR2 (germline): SGHTA, FQGTGA. As DNA, the CDR3 is TGTGCCAGCAGCCTCAGCGGGGGGCTTGCCTACGAGCAGTACTTC. Protein: CASSLSGGLAYEQYF.

This chain joins TRBV11-3 and TRBJ2-2, with a tentative D call TRBD2 (5 bases). Germline V gives CDR1 SGHNT, CDR2 YENEEA. This CDR3 spans 14 amino acids. Trimming removed 5 bases from V and 5 bases from J, with 12 bases in between. This chain's CDR3 is CASSPSGPTGELFF. As DNA, the CDR3 is TGTGCCAGCAGCCCGAGCGGACCTACCGGGGAGCTGTTTTTT.

This rearrangement joins TRBV19 to TRBJ1-2; D not certain. V gave up 3 bases and J gave up 4 bases, with 21 bases separating them. The CDR3 runs to 17 residues. CDR1 and CDR2 from the germline V gene are LNHDA and SQIVND (reference sequence). The CDR3 spells CASSIQHTLTDSYGYTF. The DNA for the CDR3 is TGTGCCAGTAGTATCCAGCACACCTTAACGGACTCCTATGGCTACACCTTC. Supplemented by reference TRBV19 and TRBJ1-2, the full variable domain reads DGGITQSPKYLFRKEGQNVTLSCEQNLNHDAMYWYRQDPGQGLRLIYYSQIVNDFQKGDIAEGYSVSREKKESFPLTVTSAQKNPTAFYLCASSIQHTLTDSYGYTFGSGTRLTVV.

The chain joins TRBV5-4 to TRBJ2-3; no reliable D call. Looked up from germline, CDR1 is SGHNT and CDR2 is YYREEE (reference sequence). The V end lost 1 base, the J end lost 2 bases, and 14 bases lay between the germline ends. The CDR3 has 16 residues. The CDR3 reads CASSLPDRRVTDTQYF. The CDR3 DNA reads TGTGCCAGCAGCTTGCCCGACCGCCGGGTCACAGATACGCAGTATTTT.

This chain connects TRBV28 to TRBJ1-1; TRBD1 agrees at 7 bases. With 5 bases clipped from V and 2 bases from J, the junction kept 8 bases outside the gene matches. The V gene's germline CDR1 is MDHEN and CDR2 SYDVKM. CDR3 size: 15 residues. Here the CDR3 DNA reads TGTGCCAGCAGTGGGGGCGGGACAGTTAACACTGAAGCTTTCTTT. This sequence encodes CASSGGGTVNTEAFF.

The chain links TRBV25-1 to TRBJ2-7; D not certain. The CDR3 is 15 amino acids. Trimming pared 2 bases from V and 1 base from J, leaving 12 bases between. Germline CDR1 is MGHDK and CDR2 is SYGVNS. The CDR3 region is CASSEAEWASYEQYF. The CDR3 DNA follows: TGTGCCAGCAGTGAAGCCGAATGGGCTTCCTACGAGCAGTACTTC.

This sequence joins TRBV29-1 and TRBJ2-5; 7 bases agree with TRBD1. Germline-derived CDR1 and CDR2 are SQVTM and ANQGSEA. The CDR3 runs to 13 residues. The ends lost 4 bases at V and 5 bases at J; junction bases unmatched: 7. The CDR3 is CSVAGQAAETQYF. The CDR3 DNA sequence: TGCAGCGTTGCCGGACAGGCGGCGGAGACCCAGTACTTC.

With regard to this clone: At one boundary the junction diverges from the germline segment, which might be a read error. V usage is TRBV19 and J usage is TRBJ2-4; TRBD1 is a possible D gene (6 bases). The CDR3 length is 13 residues. Per the germline V gene, CDR1 is LNHDA and CDR2 is SQIVND (reference sequence). CDR3 DNA: TGCGCCTCGGACAGCAGGATGAACGGCATTCAGTACTTC. Amino acid sequence: CASDSRMNGIQYF. Complete variable domain (other parts from reference TRBV19 and TRBJ2-4): DGGITQSPKYLFRKEGQNVTLSCEQNLNHDAMYWYRQDPGQGLRLIYYSQIVNDFQKGDIAEGYSVSREKKESFPLTVTSAQKNPTAFYLCASDSRMNGIQYFGAGTRLSVL.

This chain uses TRBV28 with TRBJ2-7; tentatively, D is TRBD2 (5 bases). Trimming left V 6 bases short and J 0 bases short, with 15 bases between. The CDR3 runs 15 residues. Germline V lookup: CDR1 MDHEN, CDR2 SYDVKM. CDR3 in amino acids: CASSLLTEVSYEQYF. The CDR3 region has the DNA TGTGCCAGCAGCCTCCTCACGGAGGTCTCCTACGAGCAGTACTTC.